These 6 T cell receptor beta chains came from one sample sequenced in a study of T-cell reconstitution after alpha-beta-depleted transplantation in children (dated by TCRdb to about 2016). Library construction relied on PCR. The run used an Illumina HiSeq 2500. To normalize quantification of the TCRbeta repertoire, the TCR libraries were built with molecular barcoding that relied on unique molecular identifiers. Starting from the raw public reads, TCRdb applied fastp trimming at Q25, assembled clones with MiXCR and retained in-frame beta chains. Duplicate CDR3 protein sequences are folded into a single record with the most common DNA and genes. This sample comprises around 490,000 distinct CDR3 sequences, about an eighth of them detected only once. The ten largest make up about 14% of the sample. The treatment or condition label of this sample denotes: allogeneic hematopoietic cell transplantation with graft depleted of TCRalphabeta T cells and CD19 B cells.

Sequencing was performed on PBMCs, mostly from graft donor cells, taken 180 days after TCRalphabeta/CD19-depleted stem cell transplant. These TCRs come from a female patient aged 2-9 years who had a stem cell transplant for aplastic anemia, so the T cells may come from the graft donor.

The rearrangement links TRBV19 to TRBJ2-1; tentative D call: TRBD2 (5 bases). The CDR3 has 14 residues. Germline CDR1 is LNHDA and CDR2 is SQIVND (reference sequence). V lost 3 bases to trimming and J lost 8 bases, with 14 bases between them. The CDR3 DNA reads as TGTGCCAGTAGTATGGCGGGTAGGTGGGATGAGCAGTTCTTC. Translation gives CASSMAGRWDEQFF. The entire variable domain, with the rest obtained from reference TRBV19 and TRBJ2-1, is as follows: DGGITQSPKYLFRKEGQNVTLSCEQNLNHDAMYWYRQDPGQGLRLIYYSQIVNDFQKGDIAEGYSVSREKKESFPLTVTSAQKNPTAFYLCASSMAGRWDEQFFGPGTRLTVL.

The V call is TRBV28, the J call TRBJ2-2, with a tentative D call TRBD2 (6 bases). V was shortened by 8 bases and J by 1 base, with 14 bases between the two germline ends. CDR1 and CDR2 from the germline V gene are MDHEN and SYDVKM. The CDR3 is made up of 15 amino acids. CDR3 nucleotides: TGTGCCAGCGGATCCCCCGGGGGGAACACCGGGGAGCTGTTTTTT. This codes for CASGSPGGNTGELFF. The full variable domain, completed using reference TRBV28 and TRBJ2-2, is DVKVTQSSRYLVKRTGEKVFLECVQDMDHENMFWYRQDPGLGLRLIYFSYDVKMKEKGDIPEGYSVSREKKERFSLILESASTNQTSMYLCASGSPGGNTGELFFGEGSRLTVL.

J is TRBJ2-5 and V is TRBV4-2; the D gene is possibly TRBD2 (6 bases). Germline CDR1 LGHNA, CDR2 YNFKEQ. V lost 1 base to trimming and J lost 3 bases, with 12 bases between them. The CDR3 has 15 amino acids. CDR3 nucleotide sequence: TGTGCCAGCAGCCAAGCGGGAGCGCGGGAAGAGACCCAGTACTTC. It codes for CASSQAGAREETQYF.

V gene TRBV6-1 combines with J gene TRBJ1-2, with D unresolved. Germline V lookup: CDR1 MNHNS, CDR2 SASEGT. V was trimmed by 6 bases and J by 7 bases, leaving 21 bases between them. This CDR3 contains 15 residues. The CDR3 DNA reads as TGTGCCAGCAGACAAGGGCCAGGTTCCGCTATTGGCTACACCTTC. The encoded protein is CASRQGPGSAIGYTF.

This clonotype was detected a few times. V and J are TRBV20-1 and TRBJ2-5; 12 positions agree with TRBD2. Unmatched junction bases numbered 4, after V lost 1 base and J lost 1 base. From germline, CDR1 is DFQATT and CDR2 SNEGSKA (reference sequence). The CDR3 runs to 16 residues. In DNA form, the CDR3 reads TGCAGTGCTAGAGGGCCGACTAGCGGGAGCCAAGAGACCCAGTACTTC. Encoded protein: CSARGPTSGSQETQYF.

The chain employs TRBV20-1 and TRBJ2-7; 9 nucleotides match TRBD1. Germline V gene lookup returns CDR1 DFQATT and CDR2 SNEGSKA (reference sequence). Trimming removed 8 bases from V and 3 bases from J; junction bases left unmatched: 8. This CDR3 contains 13 residues. CDR3 in amino acids: CSSGVGQGYEQYF. CDR3 DNA sequence: TGCAGTTCCGGAGTGGGACAGGGCTACGAGCAGTACTTC.